This T cell receptor (beta chain) originates from a study of cytomegalovirus exposure and HLA in healthy donors. Study-level results: Presence/absence comparisons presumed near-even sequencing depth among donors. The dataset shows that most TCR sequences were rare, while some public TCRs occurred in many donors. Later analysis placed DRB1 highest and HLA-C lowest in TCR association rates, which differed by HLA locus. Follow-up analysis seemed to connect common viral pathogens with several of the most significant clusters identified.

PCR used 60 Vbeta primers and 13 Jbeta primers. Assay used: immunoSEQ multiplex PCR; TCRdb lists only in-frame clones, some missing. The sample has 110,000 or so clones, approximately 12% seen once. The CDR3 runs 12 residues. Germline CDR1 reads MNHEY; CDR2 reads SVGAGI. V trimming: 6 bases; J trimming: 8 bases; junction bases outside the gene matches: 3. A remark on this clone: Antigen: not known.

The sequenced material came from PBMCs. This clonotype was sampled from a middle-aged man in good health and CMV-seropositive. The chain carries TRBV6-5 and TRBJ1-4, with 7 bases fitting TRBD1. Here the CDR3 DNA reads TGTGCCAGCAGAGGGACAGTGGAAAAACTGTTTTTT. It is translated as CASRGTVEKLFF.